This T cell receptor beta chain comes out of a study of cytomegalovirus exposure and HLA in healthy donors. Notes on the study in general: Most TCR sequences proved rare, with some public TCRs found in many donors.

The study ran its PCR with 60 Vbeta and 13 Jbeta primers. The assay was immunoSEQ multiplex PCR, and TCRdb's table has in-frame clones only and misses some. The sample shows some 150,000 clones, around 79% of them seen only once. Germline lookup yields CDR1 KGHSH and CDR2 LQKENI. The CDR3 has 16 amino acids. The J segment lost 5 bases and the V segment lost 5 bases, leaving 11 bases of the junction unmatched. This clone was observed a single time. What it binds is not known. This chain connects TRBV18 to TRBJ1-5, with 8 bases fitting TRBD1. The source material was PBMCs. The sequence was collected from a man aged 40-49 years in good health and CMV-seronegative. DNA for the CDR3: TGTGCCAGCTCATCCACTAGGAACAGGGGGGATCAGCCCCAGCATTTT. Its protein product is CASSSTRNRGDQPQHF.